The 21 T cell receptor beta chains in this list originate from one sample, sequenced in a study of blood T cell repertoires in COVID-19. Sequencing used immunoSEQ multiplex PCR; TCRdb keeps in-frame clones, though not all of them. The sample yields 200,000 to 250,000 clones, 90% seen once. Material for sequencing was PBMCs or T cells enriched from blood (not recorded which). The receptors here all came from a man aged 30 to 39 who had been exposed to COVID-19.

The chain is built from TRBV4-1 and TRBJ2-2; tentative D call: TRBD1 (5 bases). V shed 3 bases and J shed 0 bases, with 17 bases lying between them. The CDR3 sequence is 18 residues long. CDR1 is MGHRA and CDR2 is YSYEKL in the germline V gene. CDR3 in amino acids: CASSQETFGAANTGELFF. The CDR3 DNA follows: TGCGCCAGCAGCCAGGAGACCTTTGGGGCGGCGAACACCGGGGAGCTGTTTTTT.

V gene TRBV28 combines with J gene TRBJ1-2, with D possibly matching TRBD1 (6 bases). The CDR3 has 14 amino acids. V shed 3 bases and J shed 7 bases, with 15 bases lying between them. In germline, CDR1 is MDHEN, CDR2 SYDVKM. CDR3 residues: CASSLDSLSFGYTF. In DNA form, the CDR3 reads TGTGCCAGCAGTTTGGACAGTTTGTCGTTTGGCTACACCTTC.

This chain connects TRBV7-9 to TRBJ2-5; D gene unclear. V dropped 0 bases and J dropped 5 bases, with 16 bases sitting between them. In germline, CDR1 is SEHNR, CDR2 FQNEAQ (reference sequence). The CDR3 runs to 16 residues. CDR3: CASSLAWVRVTETQYF. The DNA for the CDR3 is TGTGCCAGCAGCTTAGCGTGGGTCCGGGTAACTGAGACCCAGTACTTC. Drawing the rest from reference TRBV7-9 and TRBJ2-5, the complete variable domain is DTGVSQNPRHKITKRGQNVTFRCDPISEHNRLYWYRQTLGQGPEFLTYFQNEAQLEKSRLLSDRFSAERPKGSFSTLEIQRTEQGDSAMYLCASSLAWVRVTETQYFGPGTRLLVL.

V and J are TRBV7-3 and TRBJ2-3; D gene unclear. From germline, CDR1 is SGHTA and CDR2 FQGTGA. The germline V and J ends were trimmed by 1 base and 4 bases, with 6 bases remaining between them. The CDR3 consists of 13 residues. The DNA for the CDR3 is TGTGCCAGCAGCTTAATAGCTCCAGATACGCAGTATTTT. Translated, it gives CASSLIAPDTQYF.

CDR3 loop: CASTAPGQGYEQYF. The CDR3 bases are TGTGCCAGCACCGCACCGGGACAGGGGTACGAGCAGTACTTC. The chain employs TRBV5-6 and TRBJ2-7; 10 bases map to TRBD1. This CDR3 spans 14 amino acids. The ends lost 6 bases at V and 4 bases at J; junction bases unmatched: 7. Germline V gene sequence: CDR1 SGHDT, CDR2 YYEEEE.

This sequence joins TRBV5-1 and TRBJ2-7; a possible D gene is TRBD2 (5 bases). Germline V lookup: CDR1 SGHRS, CDR2 YFSETQ. Trimming stripped 0 bases from V and 6 bases from J, with 16 bases between. The CDR3 has 15 amino acids. The CDR3 DNA follows: TGCGCCAGCAGCTTGGCCGTGGACTTATTGAGCGAGCAGTACTTC. Translation: CASSLAVDLLSEQYF.

The chain combines TRBV7-9 with TRBJ2-2, with D uncertain. The CDR3 sequence is 15 residues long. V lost 1 base and J lost 4, with 10 bases in between. CDR1 is SEHNR, CDR2 FQNEAQ, per germline (reference sequence). This chain's CDR3 is CASSLELAATGELFF. The CDR3 coding sequence is TGTGCCAGCAGCTTAGAATTAGCTGCCACCGGGGAGCTGTTTTTT.

V and J are TRBV6-1 and TRBJ1-5; 8 positions match TRBD1. The junction had 10 bases not matched to a gene; V was cut back by 1 base and J by 8 bases. The CDR3 length is 16 residues. From germline, CDR1 is MNHNS and CDR2 SASEGT. The CDR3 reads CASSEDGTGPGEPQHF. The CDR3 DNA follows: TGTGCCAGCAGTGAAGATGGGACAGGCCCCGGGGAGCCCCAGCATTTT.

The chain links TRBV11-1 to TRBJ2-7; 9 bases align to TRBD1. J gave up 2 bases and V 7 bases, and 12 bases lay outside the gene matches. Germline loops: CDR1 SGHAT, CDR2 FQDESV (reference sequence). The length of the CDR3 is 16 residues. The CDR3 here is CASTTFSGTGTYEQYF. The CDR3 nucleotides read TGTGCCAGCACCACATTCTCCGGGACAGGGACCTACGAGCAGTACTTC.

This chain links TRBV7-3 with TRBJ2-2; TRBD1 might be the D (5 bases). The CDR3 has 14 amino acids. Trimming stripped 5 bases from V and 7 bases from J, with 14 bases between. Germline CDR1 SGHTA, CDR2 FQGTGA. The CDR3 reads CASSPGALNGELFF. The CDR3 bases are TGTGCCAGCAGCCCTGGGGCTCTTAACGGGGAGCTGTTTTTT.

The CDR3 spells CASGGTETQYF. CDR3 sequence (DNA): TGTGCCAGCGGGGGGACCGAGACCCAGTACTTC. This chain links TRBV2 with TRBJ2-5; the D gene is possibly TRBD2 (6 bases). The V end was cut by 8 bases, the J end by 5 bases, with 9 bases between. The CDR3 length is 11 residues. The germline V gene encodes CDR1 SNHLY and CDR2 FYNNEI.

In this sample, this clone turned up once. The chain carries TRBV5-1 and TRBJ1-1; 8 bases are shared with TRBD1. This CDR3 comprises 15 residues. The germline gives CDR1 SGHRS, CDR2 YFSETQ. J was trimmed by 5 bases and V by 2 bases; bases with no gene match: 8. The CDR3 here is CASSFTYGQGTEAFF. The CDR3 coding sequence is TGCGCCAGCAGCTTCACTTATGGACAGGGAACTGAAGCTTTCTTT. The full variable domain, completed using reference TRBV5-1 and TRBJ1-1, is KAGVTQTPRYLIKTRGQQVTLSCSPISGHRSVSWYQQTPGQGLQFLFEYFSETQRNKGNFPGRFSGRQFSNSRSEMNVSTLELGDSALYLCASSFTYGQGTEAFFGQGTRLTVV.

This chain uses TRBV7-3 with TRBJ2-2; D remains unclear. This CDR3 has 14 amino acids. Germline values: CDR1 SGHTA, CDR2 FQGTGA. The V and J ends lost 3 bases and 2 bases respectively, with 7 bases between them. CDR3 sequence (DNA): TGTGCCAGCAGCTTGGCCAGAAACACCGGGGAGCTGTTTTTT. Translating gives CASSLARNTGELFF.

The chain is built from TRBV11-3 and TRBJ2-1; the match to TRBD2 covers 7 bases. CDR3 length: 13 residues. CDR1 and CDR2 (germline): SGHNT, YENEEA. Trimming at V came to 4 bases and at J to 8 bases, leaving 5 bases not matched to a gene. In nucleotides, the CDR3 is TGTGCCAGCAGCTCATCAACTAGCGATGAGCAGTTCTTC. Residues: CASSSSTSDEQFF.

CDR3 sequence reads: CASSLATGRRNGYTF. In DNA, the CDR3 is TGTGCCAGCAGCTTAGCGACAGGGCGTCGGAATGGCTACACCTTC. The rearrangement joins TRBV7-2 to TRBJ1-2; 7 bases are shared with TRBD1. Germline CDR1 reads SGHTA; CDR2 reads FQGNSA. V lost 0 bases to trimming and J lost 6 bases; unmatched junction nucleotides: 7. This CDR3 is built from 15 residues. The variable domain in full, with the rest retrieved from reference TRBV7-2 and TRBJ1-2, is GAGVSQSPSNKVTEKGKDVELRCDPISGHTALYWYRQSLGQGLEFLIYFQGNSAPDKSGLPSDRFSAERTGGSVSTLTIQRTQQEDSAVYLCASSLATGRRNGYTFGSGTRLTVV.

The rearrangement links TRBV24-1 to TRBJ2-5, with D possibly being TRBD1 (8 bases). The germline V and J ends were trimmed by 6 bases and 3 bases, with 16 bases remaining between them. Germline CDR1 is KGHDR and CDR2 is SFDVKD. The CDR3 has 15 amino acids. CDR3 sequence: CATSTGGTGKETQYF. CDR3 nucleotide sequence: TGTGCCACCAGTACCGGGGGGACAGGAAAAGAGACCCAGTACTTC.

The V and J genes are TRBV2 and TRBJ2-1; 10 positions match TRBD2. The CDR3 runs to 17 residues. Looked up from germline, CDR1 is SNHLY and CDR2 is FYNNEI. The J segment lost 9 bases and the V segment lost 6 bases, leaving 17 bases of the junction unmatched. The CDR3 sequence is CASSANVVSGGTSEQFF. CDR3 DNA: TGTGCCAGCAGCGCCAATGTTGTTAGCGGGGGGACAAGTGAGCAGTTCTTC.

The rearrangement uses TRBV13 and TRBJ1-2, with 7 bases aligning to TRBD1. The CDR3 consists of 14 residues. Germline lookup yields CDR1 PRHDT and CDR2 FYEKMQ (reference sequence). Trimming removed 0 bases from V and 8 bases from J; junction bases left unmatched: 6. CDR3 sequence (DNA): TGTGCCAGCAGCTTAGGGGGCGACAGGGACGGCTACACCTTC. Amino acid sequence: CASSLGGDRDGYTF.

The genes are TRBV27 and TRBJ2-7, with D maybe TRBD2 (6 bases). The V gene's germline CDR1 is MNHEY and CDR2 SMNVEV (reference sequence). The ends were cut back, 2 bases at V and 0 bases at J, with 8 bases in the middle. This CDR3 spans 14 amino acids. CDR3 region: CASSLRDFSYEQYF. The CDR3 nucleotides are TGTGCCAGCAGTTTACGGGACTTCTCCTACGAGCAGTACTTC.

The CDR3 DNA sequence: TGTGCCAGCAGCCAAGAGGGGCTAGATAGTACGCAGTATTTT. Its translation is CASSQEGLDSTQYF. The chain uses TRBV4-2 and TRBJ2-3; D may be TRBD1 (5 bases). The ends were cut back, 0 bases at V and 8 bases at J, with 12 bases in the middle. The CDR3 spans 14 residues. CDR1 is LGHNA, CDR2 YNFKEQ, per germline.

The chain recombines TRBV12-5 with TRBJ2-5, with 8 bases identical to TRBD2. With V trimmed by 6 bases and J by 5 bases, 20 bases remained unmatched. CDR1 LGHNT and CDR2 FRNRAP come from the germline V gene. This CDR3 comprises 18 residues. This CDR3 is CASGSKQSGGGFRETQYF. The CDR3, as DNA: TGTGCTAGTGGCTCGAAACAATCTGGCGGGGGGTTCCGTGAGACCCAGTACTTC. The full variable domain, completed using reference TRBV12-5 and TRBJ2-5, is DARVTQTPRHKVTEMGQEVTMRCQPILGHNTVFWYRQTMMQGLELLAYFRNRAPLDDSGMPKDRFSAEMPDATLATLKIQPSEPRDSAVYFCASGSKQSGGGFRETQYFGPGTRLLVL.